These T cell receptor beta chains were read from a single sample in a study of control samples from healthy donors and cancer patients. TCRdb keeps only in-frame clones here, not all; method: immunoSEQ multiplex PCR. The sample carries about 120,000 clones, 85% to 90% recorded once. Sequenced: PBMCs. All receptors derive from a woman in her forties or fifties with colorectal cancer. The CDR3 runs from the conserved cysteine through the conserved F or W. Each record gives: D gene, J gene, V gene, clone size, CDR3 DNA, CDR3 protein. The D gene is left open where the match is weak. Only part of the rows carry a size: once, few, many, or a class if the clone is expanded.

d_call: NA; j_call: TRBJ1-2; v_call: TRBV10-2; clone_size: NA; cdr3_nt: TGCGCCAGCAGTGAGTCGGCCAATGAAGGCTACACCTTC; cdr3_aa: CASSESANEGYTF
d_call: NA; j_call: TRBJ1-1; v_call: TRBV7-9; clone_size: NA; cdr3_nt: TGTGCCAGCAGCTTAGTTACGGGGGTTCCTGAAGCTTTCTTT; cdr3_aa: CASSLVTGVPEAFF
d_call: NA; j_call: TRBJ2-7; v_call: TRBV7-8; clone_size: NA; cdr3_nt: TGTGCCAGCAGCTTGGCCAGGAGCACCTACGAGCAGTACTTC; cdr3_aa: CASSLARSTYEQYF
d_call: NA; j_call: TRBJ2-7; v_call: TRBV5-5; clone_size: once; cdr3_nt: TGTGCCAGCAGCTTGGTCTCGGCCCCCTACGAGCAGTACTTC; cdr3_aa: CASSLVSAPYEQYF
d_call: NA; j_call: TRBJ2-4; v_call: TRBV20-1; clone_size: NA; cdr3_nt: TGCAGTGCTAGTGCTGCTTACGCCTTAGCCAAAAACATTCAGTACTTC; cdr3_aa: CSASAAYALAKNIQYF
d_call: NA; j_call: TRBJ1-2; v_call: TRBV5-6; clone_size: NA; cdr3_nt: TGTGCCAGCAGCTTGGGTGCGGCGCCGAGCCACTATGGCTACACCTTC; cdr3_aa: CASSLGAAPSHYGYTF
d_call: TRBD2; j_call: TRBJ2-1; v_call: TRBV7-2; clone_size: NA; cdr3_nt: TGTGCCAGCAGCTTAGCGCTTGGCGGGGGGTCCAATGAGCAGTTCTTC; cdr3_aa: CASSLALGGGSNEQFF
d_call: NA; j_call: TRBJ2-2; v_call: TRBV6-4; clone_size: few; cdr3_nt: TGTGCCAGCCCCTGTCTTAGGGAGGACAGCGCGAACACCGGGGAGCTGTTTTTT; cdr3_aa: CASPCLREDSANTGELFF
d_call: NA; j_call: TRBJ1-5; v_call: TRBV2; clone_size: NA; cdr3_nt: TGTGCCAGCTGTCGGTCGGGGAGCAATCAGCCCCAGCATTTT; cdr3_aa: CASCRSGSNQPQHF
d_call: NA; j_call: TRBJ1-2; v_call: TRBV3-1/TRBV3-2; clone_size: few; cdr3_nt: TGTGCCAGCAGCCAAGAGCACGGGTATGGCTACACCTTC; cdr3_aa: CASSQEHGYGYTF
d_call: NA; j_call: TRBJ1-5; v_call: TRBV5-1; clone_size: NA; cdr3_nt: TGCGCCAGCAGCCCCCGGGGGGGTGGCAATCAGCCCCAGCATTTT; cdr3_aa: CASSPRGGGNQPQHF
d_call: TRBD1; j_call: TRBJ2-7; v_call: TRBV7-8; clone_size: NA; cdr3_nt: TGTGCCAGCAGCTTAGCGTCGGGACAGGCCCACTCCTACGAGCAGTACTTC; cdr3_aa: CASSLASGQAHSYEQYF
d_call: NA; j_call: TRBJ1-1; v_call: TRBV5-1; clone_size: NA; cdr3_nt: TGCGCCAGCAGCTACCAAGAGGACACTGAAGCTTTCTTT; cdr3_aa: CASSYQEDTEAFF
d_call: TRBD1; j_call: TRBJ2-7; v_call: TRBV14; clone_size: NA; cdr3_nt: TGTGCCAGCAGCCGAGACAGGGGGCTAGTCTACGAGCAGTACTTC; cdr3_aa: CASSRDRGLVYEQYF
d_call: TRBD2; j_call: TRBJ2-3; v_call: TRBV28; clone_size: NA; cdr3_nt: TGTGCCAGTGAAAGCGGGAGGGCAGCAGATACGCAGTATTTT; cdr3_aa: CASESGRAADTQYF
d_call: NA; j_call: TRBJ2-7; v_call: TRBV11-2; clone_size: few; cdr3_nt: TGTGCCAGCAGCCCAGGTTGGGGGTTAGAGCCCCACGAGCAGTACTTC; cdr3_aa: CASSPGWGLEPHEQYF